The 14 T cell receptor beta chains given below trace back to one sample, sequenced in a study of human T cells and chemical hapten exposure (dated by TCRdb to the early 2020s). What the time point label conveys for this sample: patch test 1, 2 weeks after DPC sensitization. Sample treatment or condition, as interpreted from the label and publication: therapeutic diphenylcyclopropenone sensitization with weekly scalp DPC. Library prep was done by RACE. Sequencing relied on a NextSeq 500. Through fastp at Q25 and MiXCR, TCRdb rebuilt clones from the public reads, retaining in-frame beta chains. CDR3 protein duplicates are merged, each entry listing the most common genes and DNA. In this sample the table shows roughly 45,000 distinct CDR3 sequences, around 9% of which occur a single time. Of the sample, 4.5% falls within the top ten clones. Sequenced here: whole blood, sampled in connection with sensitization to the hapten diphenylcyclopropenone (DPC). Receptors originate from a woman between 45 and 60 years old with alopecia areata. Some clones in this sample may be carry-over from other donors' samples.

The J gene is TRBJ2-3, the V gene TRBV5-8; 11 bases align to TRBD2. V trimming: 4 bases; J trimming: 0 bases; junction bases outside the gene matches: 7. This CDR3 spans 17 amino acids. Per germline, CDR1 SGHTS and CDR2 YDEGEE. The DNA for the CDR3 is TGTGCCAGCAGCGCCTCCTGGACTAGCGGGAGCACAGATACGCAGTATTTT. It is translated as CASSASWTSGSTDTQYF.

This clonotype was recorded many times. CDR3 in DNA: TGTGCCTGGGGAAGAGCGGGAGGGCCTATAGCCAAAAACATTCAGTACTTC. Translated: CAWGRAGGPIAKNIQYF. The rearrangement links TRBV30 to TRBJ2-4; 10 bases line up with TRBD2. V shed 5 bases, J shed 0 bases, and the junction held 10 bases outside the gene matches. The CDR3 has 17 residues. Germline V gene data show CDR1 as GTSNPN and CDR2 as SVGIG (reference sequence).

The sample holds one count of this clonotype. This chain joins TRBV20-1 and TRBJ2-1; D uncertain. Trimming pared 3 bases from V and 2 bases from J, leaving 5 bases between. The CDR3 extends over 12 amino acids. From germline, CDR1 is DFQATT and CDR2 SNEGSKA (reference sequence). CDR3 in DNA: TGCAGTGCTAGCGGAGCCTACAATGAGCAGTTCTTC. Translating gives CSASGAYNEQFF.

This clonotype was seen ten or more times. The chain combines TRBV11-3 with TRBJ2-1; possibly TRBD2 for D (7 bases). V dropped 2 bases and J dropped 1 base, with 18 bases sitting between them. The CDR3 covers 18 residues. Germline V gene data show CDR1 as SGHNT and CDR2 as YENEEA. Here the CDR3 reads CASSLPEVGGVSYNEQFF. DNA of the CDR3: TGTGCCAGCAGCTTACCCGAAGTAGGGGGGGTATCCTACAATGAGCAGTTCTTC.

This clonotype was recorded many times. The gene calls are TRBV30 and TRBJ2-3; 8 positions agree with TRBD2. V shed 4 bases, J shed 2 bases, and the junction held 8 bases outside the gene matches. CDR1 is GTSNPN, CDR2 SVGIG, per germline (reference sequence). This CDR3 is 15 amino acids long. CDR3 sequence (DNA): TGTGCCTGGACAGGTCGCGGGAGGTTCACAGATACGCAGTATTTT. Translating it yields CAWTGRGRFTDTQYF.

There are many counts of this clonotype. The V call is TRBV20-1, the J call TRBJ2-7, with 8 bases identical to TRBD2. Germline CDR1 DFQATT, CDR2 SNEGSKA (reference sequence). After removal of 6 bases from V and 5 bases from J, the junction contained 15 bases not matched to a gene. This CDR3 has 15 amino acids. Here the CDR3 DNA reads TGCAGTGCCAAGGGTAGCGGGGCTTTTAAGGACGAGCAGTACTTC. Protein: CSAKGSGAFKDEQYF.

The chain is built from TRBV29-1 and TRBJ2-1; 7 nucleotides agree with TRBD2. The CDR3 sequence is 14 residues long. Germline CDR1 and CDR2: SQVTM and ANQGSEA. The junction had 4 bases not matched to a gene; V was cut back by 4 bases and J by 1 base. The CDR3 nucleotides are TGCAGCGTTGCGGGGGGAGGATCCTACAATGAGCAGTTCTTC. This codes for CSVAGGGSYNEQFF.

Only a few counts were recorded for this clonotype. This chain uses TRBV5-6 with TRBJ1-6, with TRBD1 matching 7 bases. This CDR3 has 14 residues. Germline loops: CDR1 SGHDT, CDR2 YYEEEE. The trim removed 3 bases at V and 7 bases at J, leaving 4 bases unmatched. CDR3 amino acids: CASSSGQWNSPLHF. The CDR3 DNA follows: TGTGCCAGCAGCTCGGGACAGTGGAATTCACCCCTCCACTTT.

The genes are TRBV29-1 and TRBJ2-7; no reliable D call. Germline V gene sequence: CDR1 SQVTM, CDR2 ANQGSEA. Trimming removed 6 bases at V and 6 bases at J, with 12 bases between. CDR3 length equals 11 residues. DNA of the CDR3: TGCAGCGTACACCAGGACCCCGAGCAGTACTTC. Amino acids: CSVHQDPEQYF.

Many counts were recorded for this clonotype. The V and J genes are TRBV29-1 and TRBJ2-2; TRBD1 aligns across 9 bases. The CDR3 covers 14 residues. The ends lost 7 bases at V and 5 bases at J; junction bases unmatched: 8. Germline loops: CDR1 SQVTM, CDR2 ANQGSEA. CDR3 protein: CSGGTGPITGELFF. CDR3 bases: TGCAGCGGGGGGACAGGGCCGATAACCGGGGAGCTGTTTTTT.

At least ten counts were recorded for this clonotype. The V and J genes are TRBV11-2 and TRBJ1-2; 10 bases fit TRBD1. Germline V lookup: CDR1 SGHAT, CDR2 FQNNGV. This CDR3 region has 16 residues. V shed 6 bases, J shed 5 bases, and the junction held 12 bases outside the gene matches. In DNA, the CDR3 is TGTGCCAGCAGACGCCCGGGACAGGGGTTTAAGTATGGCTACACCTTC. Translating it yields CASRRPGQGFKYGYTF.

A few counts support this clonotype. The chain recombines TRBV18 with TRBJ2-1, with 7 nucleotides matching TRBD1. CDR1 is KGHSH and CDR2 is LQKENI in the germline V gene. V lost 6 bases and J lost 0; bases outside the gene matches: 11. The CDR3 extends over 17 amino acids. CDR3 in amino acids: CASSRLMTGSSYNEQFF. CDR3 DNA sequence: TGTGCCAGCTCGCGACTGATGACAGGGAGCTCCTACAATGAGCAGTTCTTC.

Ten or more counts support this clonotype. The chain uses TRBV4-1 and TRBJ2-7; possibly TRBD1 or TRBD2 for D (6 bases each). The CDR3 is made up of 15 amino acids. Germline CDR1 reads MGHRA; CDR2 reads YSYEKL. The germline V and J ends were trimmed by 3 bases and 2 bases, with 14 bases remaining between them. In DNA form, the CDR3 reads TGCGCCAGCAGCCAGGGGGGCCCAGGGCCCTACGAGCAGTACTTC. This encodes CASSQGGPGPYEQYF.

This clonotype was seen at least ten times. The chain joins TRBV11-3 to TRBJ2-1; TRBD2 matches at 8 bases. The V gene's germline CDR1 is SGHNT and CDR2 YENEEA. The CDR3 is made up of 14 amino acids. The V gene end was trimmed by 5 bases and the J gene end by 9 bases; junction bases not matched to a gene: 9. The CDR3 is CASSRAGARSEQFF. DNA of the CDR3: TGTGCCAGCAGCCGAGCGGGAGCAAGGAGTGAGCAGTTCTTC.